This record covers a single TCR beta chain. This entry comes from a study of blood T cell repertoires in COVID-19. Original handling: Reference gene primers were amplified, and this amplification served to estimate nucleated cell counts. The assay was immunoSEQ multiplex PCR, and TCRdb's table has in-frame clones only and misses some. The V and J calls and clone size come from that table; D and trimming were worked out from the DNA. Of around 300,000 clones in the sample, 70% to 90% are singletons; the top ten hold less than 3%. The V end was cut by 0 bases, the J end by 4 bases, with 12 bases between. Germline V gene data show CDR1 as GTSNPN and CDR2 as SVGIG (reference sequence). The CDR3 sequence is 14 residues long.

The V call is TRBV30, the J call TRBJ1-2; D not resolved. Sequencing was performed on peripheral blood. This receptor was taken from a woman between 25 and 40 years old with active or convalescent COVID-19. CDR3 protein: CAWSVRAEGYGYTF. CDR3 sequence (DNA): TGTGCCTGGAGTGTACGGGCAGAGGGCTATGGCTACACCTTC. Complete variable domain (other parts from reference TRBV30 and TRBJ1-2): SQTIHQWPATLVQPVGSPLSLECTVEGTSNPNLYWYRQAAGRGLQLLFYSVGIGQISSEVPQNLSASRPQDRQFILSSKKLLLSDSGFYLCAWSVRAEGYGYTFGSGTRLTVV.